This entry describes one T cell receptor beta chain. This record belongs to a study of blood T cell repertoires in COVID-19. As processed by the authors: The assay estimated nucleated cells by amplifying reference gene primers. The repertoire was sequenced with immunoSEQ multiplex PCR; TCRdb's copy has only in-frame clones and lacks some. V and J calls and clone size are copied from that table; D and trimming were computed from the DNA. Among some 500,000 clones listed, roughly nine tenths were seen once. Trimming removed 6 bases from V and 8 bases from J; junction bases left unmatched: 9. CDR3 length: 14 amino acids. Germline CDR1 MNHEY, CDR2 SMNVEV (reference sequence). Seattle patients were enrolled while actively infected and followed longitudinally.

Sequences were obtained from peripheral blood. The rearrangement links TRBV27 to TRBJ1-2; 10 bases map to TRBD1. This TCR derives from a woman aged 45-60 years with COVID-19, enrolled during active disease. Written as DNA, the CDR3 is TGTGCCAGCAGCCGCTCGGACAGGGGGAGGGGCTACACCTTC. Translation: CASSRSDRGRGYTF.